The 21 T cell receptor beta chains given below trace back to one sample, sequenced in a study of T cell responses to AZD1222 COVID-19 vaccine. The method was immunoSEQ multiplex PCR; TCRdb's version includes in-frame clones alone and lacks a portion of them. The sample yields roughly 100,000 clones, around nine tenths seen once. The starting material was peripheral blood, obtained on day 0 of AZD1222 vaccination. The receptors stem from an adult in good health.

The rearrangement links TRBV6-5 to TRBJ1-4; D uncertain. The CDR3 consists of 15 residues. The V end was cut by 2 bases, the J end by 6 bases, with 13 bases between. Germline values: CDR1 MNHEY, CDR2 SVGAGI. CDR3 DNA sequence: TGTGCCAGCAGTTACCTGGGGAGGAGAGATGAAAAACTGTTTTTT. Its protein is CASSYLGRRDEKLFF.

This clone was seen just once. The chain uses TRBV27 and TRBJ2-1; the match to TRBD2 covers 7 bases. The CDR3 sequence is 14 residues long. Germline values: CDR1 MNHEY, CDR2 SMNVEV (reference sequence). The trim removed 3 bases at V and 4 bases at J, leaving 3 bases unmatched. The CDR3 protein is CASSLGGTYNEQFF. CDR3 sequence (DNA): TGTGCCAGCAGTTTGGGGGGGACTTACAATGAGCAGTTCTTC.

The chain carries TRBV5-1 and TRBJ2-6; 8 nucleotides line up with TRBD1. Per germline, CDR1 SGHRS and CDR2 YFSETQ. Germline trimming cut 5 bases from V and 0 bases from J; bases unmatched to any gene: 10. The CDR3 extends over 18 amino acids. This CDR3 is CASRPGQAFSSGANVLTF. CDR3 nucleotide sequence: TGCGCCAGCAGGCCGGGACAGGCCTTTTCCTCTGGGGCCAACGTCCTGACTTTC.

V usage is TRBV15 and J usage is TRBJ2-3; D is uncertain. The germline V gene has CDR1 LNHNV and CDR2 YYDKDF (reference sequence). The CDR3 totals 14 residues. V was shortened by 5 bases and J by 3 bases, with 12 bases between the two germline ends. This chain's CDR3 is CATSRTGLTDTQYF. CDR3 nucleotide sequence: TGTGCCACCAGCCGTACGGGCTTAACAGATACGCAGTATTTT.

V and J are TRBV4-2 and TRBJ1-6; 7 bases are shared with TRBD1. The CDR3 is made up of 18 amino acids. CDR1 is LGHNA and CDR2 is YNFKEQ in the germline V gene. J gave up 1 base and V 0 bases, and 6 bases lay outside the gene matches. The CDR3 spells CASSQEEGAGSYNSPLHF. CDR3 bases: TGTGCCAGCAGCCAAGAAGAGGGGGCGGGATCCTATAATTCACCCCTCCACTTT.

V is TRBV6-5 and J is TRBJ2-7, with D perhaps assigned TRBD1 or TRBD2 (5 bases each). The V end was cut by 0 bases, the J end by 6 bases, with 15 bases between. Germline V gene lookup returns CDR1 MNHEY and CDR2 SVGAGI. The CDR3 runs to 15 residues. CDR3 DNA: TGTGCCAGCAGTTACTCTTTCGGGGCAGGGACCGAGCAGTACTTC. Translation gives CASSYSFGAGTEQYF.

The chain joins TRBV12-3 or TRBV12-4 to TRBJ2-2; the D is unclear. V lost 7 bases and J 8 bases, leaving 14 bases between the germline ends. The CDR3 is made up of 13 amino acids. CDR3 sequence: CASTLTRQGELFF. In DNA form, the CDR3 reads TGTGCCAGCACCTTGACTCGTCAGGGGGAGCTGTTTTTT.

The chain recombines TRBV24-1 with TRBJ2-1; D is possibly TRBD1 or TRBD2 (6 bases each). The CDR3 runs 15 residues. The germline V and J ends were trimmed by 5 bases and 3 bases, with 13 bases remaining between them. Per the germline V gene, CDR1 is KGHDR and CDR2 is SFDVKD. CDR3 bases: TGTGCCACCAGTGGAACGGGGGCTGGCTACAATGAGCAGTTCTTC. Protein: CATSGTGAGYNEQFF.

The chain uses TRBV28 and TRBJ1-1; TRBD1 agrees at 8 bases. After removal of 4 bases from V and 1 base from J, the junction contained 5 bases not matched to a gene. The length of the CDR3 is 15 residues. The V gene's germline CDR1 is MDHEN and CDR2 SYDVKM. CDR3 in DNA: TGTGCCAGCAGTTCAGTCGACAGGGGGAACACTGAAGCTTTCTTT. The encoded protein is CASSSVDRGNTEAFF.

The genes are TRBV20-1 and TRBJ1-5; TRBD1 matches at 8 bases. V gave up 3 bases and J gave up 5 bases; unmatched junction bases: 9. The CDR3 contains 15 residues. Per the germline V gene, CDR1 is DFQATT and CDR2 is SNEGSKA (reference sequence). The CDR3 sequence: CSASQGAAWDQPQHF. The CDR3 DNA reads as TGCAGTGCTAGTCAGGGGGCGGCATGGGATCAGCCCCAGCATTTT.

V is TRBV19 and J is TRBJ2-3; TRBD1 aligns across 8 bases. The CDR3 extends over 15 amino acids. With 7 bases clipped from V and 7 bases from J, the junction kept 13 bases outside the gene matches. Germline V gene sequence: CDR1 LNHDA, CDR2 SQIVND (reference sequence). The CDR3 reads CASKRTGNVGNTQYF. The CDR3 region has the DNA TGTGCCAGTAAGAGGACAGGGAATGTTGGTAATACGCAGTATTTT.

The chain joins TRBV14 to TRBJ1-1, with D hard to call. The CDR3 contains 12 residues. Trimming stripped 2 bases from V and 6 bases from J, with 7 bases between. Germline CDR1 SGHDN, CDR2 FVKESK. The CDR3 loop reads CASSQLDPEAFF. The CDR3, as DNA: TGTGCCAGCAGCCAACTCGACCCTGAAGCTTTCTTT. The full variable domain, rest sourced from reference TRBV14 and TRBJ1-1, is EAGVTQFPSHSVIEKGQTVTLRCDPISGHDNLYWYRRVMGKEIKFLLHFVKESKQDESGMPNNRFLAERTGGTYSTLKVQPAELEDSGVYFCASSQLDPEAFFGQGTRLTVV.

The chain uses TRBV5-4 and TRBJ1-1, with D unclear. Germline-derived CDR1 and CDR2 are SGHNT and YYREEE (reference sequence). This CDR3 has 16 residues. With 4 bases removed from V and 0 bases from J, the gap between germline ends came to 16 bases. CDR3 amino acids: CASSPRILKMNTEAFF. CDR3 DNA sequence: TGTGCCAGCAGCCCCCGGATCCTTAAGATGAACACTGAAGCTTTCTTT.

This sequence joins TRBV19 and TRBJ2-1, with TRBD2 identical over 8 bases. Germline-derived CDR1 and CDR2 are LNHDA and SQIVND (reference sequence). V shed 9 bases, J shed 4 bases, and the junction held 11 bases outside the gene matches. The CDR3 loop spans 15 amino acids. The CDR3 region is CASQNSGSSYNEQFF. CDR3 bases: TGTGCCAGCCAAAACAGCGGGAGCTCTTACAATGAGCAGTTCTTC.

The chain joins TRBV2 to TRBJ1-3, with D possibly matching TRBD1 (6 bases). The CDR3 is made up of 15 amino acids. The germline gives CDR1 SNHLY, CDR2 FYNNEI. V dropped 6 bases and J dropped 1 base, with 13 bases sitting between them. CDR3 protein: CASRQGLESGNTIYF. CDR3 nucleotide sequence: TGTGCCAGCAGACAGGGTCTGGAGTCTGGAAACACCATATATTTT.

The chain joins TRBV28 to TRBJ2-7, with 9 bases fitting TRBD1. With 3 bases clipped from V and 5 bases from J, the junction kept 5 bases outside the gene matches. CDR1 and CDR2 from the germline V gene are MDHEN and SYDVKM. The CDR3 extends over 14 amino acids. The CDR3 nucleotides are TGTGCCAGCAGTTTGGTACAGGGGGCACACGAGCAGTACTTC. Its protein is CASSLVQGAHEQYF. Full variable domain (outside the CDR3, taken from reference TRBV28 and TRBJ2-7): DVKVTQSSRYLVKRTGEKVFLECVQDMDHENMFWYRQDPGLGLRLIYFSYDVKMKEKGDIPEGYSVSREKKERFSLILESASTNQTSMYLCASSLVQGAHEQYFGPGTRLTVT.

The J gene is TRBJ2-7, the V gene TRBV5-6; the match to TRBD1 covers 9 bases. From germline, CDR1 is SGHDT and CDR2 YYEEEE. This CDR3 spans 15 amino acids. Trimming at V came to 3 bases and at J to 4 bases, leaving 8 bases not matched to a gene. The CDR3 DNA follows: TGTGCCAGCAGCTCACCCCGGGACAGGGCGTACGAGCAGTACTTC. This codes for CASSSPRDRAYEQYF.

This sequence joins TRBV29-1 and TRBJ2-5, with D tentatively TRBD1 or TRBD2 (6 bases each). V lost 4 bases to trimming and J lost 2 bases, with 14 bases between them. Germline CDR1 and CDR2: SQVTM and ANQGSEA. This CDR3 is built from 14 residues. The CDR3 protein is CSVVDGGGQETQYF. The CDR3 DNA reads TGCAGCGTTGTCGATGGAGGGGGTCAAGAGACCCAGTACTTC.

The chain uses TRBV28 and TRBJ1-5, with D maybe TRBD1 (5 bases). V shed 6 bases and J shed 0 bases, with 12 bases lying between them. CDR1 is MDHEN and CDR2 is SYDVKM in the germline V gene. This CDR3 region has 15 residues. CDR3: CASSQLQDSNQPQHF. The CDR3 DNA follows: TGTGCCAGCAGCCAATTACAGGATAGCAATCAGCCCCAGCATTTT.

This clone was detected once. The rearrangement links TRBV27 to TRBJ2-2, with a possible D match to TRBD2 (6 bases). Looked up from germline, CDR1 is MNHEY and CDR2 is SMNVEV (reference sequence). There are 16 residues in the CDR3. The V end lost 2 bases, the J end lost 1 base, and 11 bases lay between the germline ends. The CDR3 nucleotides read TGTGCCAGCAGTTTAGCGGGGCCCTTGAACACCGGGGAGCTGTTTTTT. Translation: CASSLAGPLNTGELFF.

In DNA, the CDR3 is TGTGCTAGTGGTGCCCGGACAATTAGCAATCAGCCCCAGCATTTT. Protein sequence: CASGARTISNQPQHF. The J gene is TRBJ1-5, the V gene TRBV12-5; possible D gene TRBD1, 5 bases. Trimming left V 5 bases short and J 0 bases short, with 11 bases between. The CDR3 is made up of 15 amino acids. Germline values: CDR1 LGHNT, CDR2 FRNRAP.